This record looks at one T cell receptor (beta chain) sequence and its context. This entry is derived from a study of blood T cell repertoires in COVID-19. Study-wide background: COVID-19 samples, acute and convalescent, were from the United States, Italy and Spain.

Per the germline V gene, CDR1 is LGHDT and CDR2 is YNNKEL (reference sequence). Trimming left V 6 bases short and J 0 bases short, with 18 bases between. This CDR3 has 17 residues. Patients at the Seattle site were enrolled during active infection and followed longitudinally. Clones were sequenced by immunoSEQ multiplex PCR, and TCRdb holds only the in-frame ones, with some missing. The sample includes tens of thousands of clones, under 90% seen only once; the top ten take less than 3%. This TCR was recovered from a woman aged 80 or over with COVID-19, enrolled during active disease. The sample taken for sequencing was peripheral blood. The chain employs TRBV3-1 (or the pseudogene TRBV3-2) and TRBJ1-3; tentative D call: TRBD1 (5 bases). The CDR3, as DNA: TGTGCCAGCAGTCACTTGTCGGGGGACTTCTCTGGAAACACCATATATTTT. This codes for CASSHLSGDFSGNTIYF.